The clone carrying this T cell receptor (beta chain) was observed a handful of times. The record originates from a study of neoadjuvant anti-PD-1 for oral cavity cancer. Study information: Patients without progression got a fourth dose around day 43.

This CDR3 region has 13 residues. Germline-derived CDR1 and CDR2 are SNHLY and FYNNEI. V was pared by 6 bases and J by 3 bases, with 9 bases between. Here immunoSEQ multiplex PCR was the method, and the copy in TCRdb shows in-frame clones only, minus some. The sample records some 40,000 clones, around 38% being singletons. The sample's time point: after neoadjuvant nivolumab, at surgical resection. This specimen was tumor tissue, taken after nivolumab (anti-PD-1) treatment. The sequence derives from a person aged 35-80 years with oral cavity squamous cell carcinoma. The J gene is TRBJ2-1, the V gene TRBV2, with a tentative D call TRBD1 (6 bases). The CDR3 loop reads CASSLDSYNEQFF. The CDR3 DNA sequence: TGTGCCAGCAGCCTGGACAGCTACAATGAGCAGTTCTTC.